These 22 T cell receptor beta chains came from one sample sequenced in a study of blood T cell repertoires in COVID-19. Only in-frame clones appear in the TCRdb table, and some are missing; sequencing was by immunoSEQ multiplex PCR. The sample records roughly 300,000 clones, under 95% being singletons. The sequencing sample was made of PBMCs or T cells enriched from blood (not recorded which). The receptors come from a woman between 40 and 55 years old with acute COVID-19.

This chain uses TRBV24-1 with TRBJ1-5; 9 bases match TRBD1. Germline V CDR1 and CDR2: KGHDR, SFDVKD. There are 14 residues in the CDR3. Germline trimming cut 5 bases from V and 6 bases from J; bases unmatched to any gene: 4. In nucleotides, the CDR3 is TGTGCCACCAGTGGGGGACAGGGCAGTCAGCCCCAGCATTTT. Translating it yields CATSGGQGSQPQHF.

V usage is TRBV18 and J usage is TRBJ1-2, with 7 bases lining up with TRBD1. V lost 4 bases to trimming and J lost 3 bases; unmatched junction nucleotides: 8. The germline gives CDR1 KGHSH, CDR2 LQKENI. The CDR3 has 15 residues. The CDR3 nucleotides are TGTGCCAGCTCACTAAGACAGGGATGGGACTATGGCTACACCTTC. Protein: CASSLRQGWDYGYTF.

The CDR3 nucleotides are TGTGCCAGCAGTTTCAGGGGAAGTGAAAAACTGTTTTTT. Its translation: CASSFRGSEKLFF. The rearrangement links TRBV27 to TRBJ1-4, with D possibly being TRBD1 (6 bases). Trimming left V 3 bases short and J 7 bases short, with 9 bases between. The germline CDR1 and CDR2 sequences are MNHEY and SMNVEV (reference sequence). CDR3 length: 13 residues. The variable domain in full, completed from reference TRBV27 and TRBJ1-4, reads EAQVTQNPRYLITVTGKKLTVTCSQNMNHEYMSWYRQDPGLGLRQIYYSMNVEVTDKGDVPEGYKVSRKEKRNFPLILESPSPNQTSLYFCASSFRGSEKLFFGSGTQLSVL.

This clone was seen more than once but under ten times. The rearrangement links TRBV2 to TRBJ1-6, with TRBD1 matching over 7 bases. V was clipped by 4 bases and J by 7 bases; unmatched bases: 4. Germline V gene data show CDR1 as SNHLY and CDR2 as FYNNEI. CDR3 length: 14 residues. The CDR3 region is CASSGRDRNSPLHF. For the CDR3, the DNA is TGTGCCAGCAGTGGCCGGGACAGAAATTCACCCCTCCACTTT. Variable domain in full (rest from reference TRBV2 and TRBJ1-6): EPEVTQTPSHQVTQMGQEVILRCVPISNHLYFYWYRQILGQKVEFLVSFYNNEISEKSEIFDDQFSVERPDGSNFTLKIRSTKLEDSAMYFCASSGRDRNSPLHFGNGTRLTVT.

In this sample, this clone turned up once. The genes are TRBV7-8 and TRBJ2-7; 7 nucleotides match TRBD1. CDR3 length: 14 residues. Losses at the gene ends were 5 bases for V and 6 bases for J; bases not matched to a gene: 10. CDR1 and CDR2 (germline): SGHVS, FQNEAQ. The CDR3 nucleotides are TGTGCCAGCAGCCAAACCAGGGGGACCCCCGAGCAGTACTTC. Amino acids: CASSQTRGTPEQYF.

This clone appeared a single time. The chain carries TRBV12-3 or TRBV12-4 and TRBJ1-2; 8 nucleotides match TRBD1. The CDR3 spans 13 residues. The junction had 5 bases not matched to a gene; V was cut back by 8 bases and J by 3 bases. The DNA for the CDR3 is TGTGCCAGCGCAGGGGGCGCACACTATGGCTACACCTTC. Its translation is CASAGGAHYGYTF.

The rearrangement links TRBV19 to TRBJ1-1, with D perhaps TRBD1 (5 bases). Looked up from germline, CDR1 is LNHDA and CDR2 is SQIVND (reference sequence). Trimming removed 1 base at V and 0 bases at J, with 18 bases between. The CDR3 runs to 18 residues. The CDR3 region is CASSIGWGDVVMNTEAFF. In DNA, the CDR3 is TGTGCCAGTAGTATAGGTTGGGGGGATGTGGTAATGAACACTGAAGCTTTCTTT.

This clone was seen a single time. The CDR3 sequence is CATSDPRVGGPNQPQHF. CDR3 DNA sequence: TGTGCCACCAGTGACCCGAGGGTTGGGGGCCCCAATCAGCCCCAGCATTTT. This chain uses TRBV24-1 with TRBJ1-5; D perhaps matches TRBD1 (6 bases). This CDR3 is built from 17 residues. Germline loops: CDR1 KGHDR, CDR2 SFDVKD. V lost 4 bases and J lost 3, with 18 bases in between.

V is TRBV12-3 or TRBV12-4 and J is TRBJ2-7; 7 nucleotides line up with TRBD2. Unmatched junction bases numbered 8, after V lost 3 bases and J lost 9 bases. CDR3 size: 13 residues. The CDR3 DNA reads TGTGCCAGCAGTTTTCGGGGGAGGGATTCGCAGTACTTC. It encodes CASSFRGRDSQYF.

The J gene is TRBJ2-7, the V gene TRBV19; 8 bases match TRBD1. Germline values: CDR1 LNHDA, CDR2 SQIVND (reference sequence). The CDR3 totals 13 residues. V gave up 5 bases and J gave up 6 bases; unmatched junction bases: 6. DNA for the CDR3: TGTGCCAGTAGTCTCTTCGACAGGGGCGAGCAGTACTTC. Translation: CASSLFDRGEQYF.

This chain links TRBV3-1 (or the pseudogene TRBV3-2) with TRBJ2-7, with TRBD2 matching 9 bases. The CDR3 sequence is 13 residues long. CDR1 is LGHDT and CDR2 is YNNKEL in the germline V gene (reference sequence). With V trimmed by 4 bases and J by 6 bases, 4 bases remained unmatched. CDR3 amino acids: CASSRSSGAEQYF. CDR3 coding DNA: TGTGCCAGCAGCCGCTCTAGCGGGGCCGAGCAGTACTTC.

The chain combines TRBV18 with TRBJ1-2; no firm D call. The CDR3 covers 12 residues. Germline V gives CDR1 KGHSH, CDR2 LQKENI. Trimming took 5 bases from V and 8 from J, leaving 12 bases between them. The CDR3 sequence is CASSANSVGYTF. The CDR3 DNA reads TGTGCCAGCTCAGCGAACTCTGTCGGCTACACCTTC.

V is TRBV7-2 and J is TRBJ2-5; the match to TRBD2 covers 12 bases. Looked up from germline, CDR1 is SGHTA and CDR2 is FQGNSA. J gave up 1 base and V 5 bases, and 2 bases lay outside the gene matches. CDR3 length: 15 amino acids. CDR3 bases: TGTGCCAGCAGCACTAGCGGGAGGCCCCAAGAGACCCAGTACTTC. Translation gives CASSTSGRPQETQYF.

This clone was observed a handful of times. The V and J genes are TRBV5-4 and TRBJ1-2; 9 positions match TRBD1. V was clipped by 3 bases and J by 8 bases; unmatched bases: 5. The CDR3 is 13 residues long. Germline CDR1 is SGHNT and CDR2 is YYREEE (reference sequence). The CDR3 DNA follows: TGTGCCAGCAGCTCACAGGGGGCTCGGGGCTACACCTTC. Translating gives CASSSQGARGYTF.

As DNA, the CDR3 is TGTGCCAGCAGTTACGCAGGCTCGCGGGATCATACGCAGTATTTT. Amino acids: CASSYAGSRDHTQYF. The rearrangement joins TRBV6-2 or TRBV6-3 to TRBJ2-3, with D perhaps matching TRBD2 (6 bases). The V gene lost 2 bases and the J gene lost 7 bases, with 16 bases spanning the gap. Germline V gene lookup returns CDR1 MNHEY and CDR2 SVGEGT. The CDR3 is made up of 15 amino acids.

This rearrangement joins TRBV18 to TRBJ2-4; D might be TRBD1 (6 bases). V lost 0 bases, J lost 4 bases, and 25 bases lay in between. CDR3 length equals 20 residues. The germline V gene encodes CDR1 KGHSH and CDR2 LQKENI. The CDR3 is CASSPPQTTRGPLPKNIQYF. Written as DNA, the CDR3 is TGTGCCAGCTCACCACCGCAGACGACCAGGGGCCCCCTCCCAAAAAACATTCAGTACTTC. The complete variable domain, with remaining parts taken from reference TRBV18 and TRBJ2-4, reads NAGVMQNPRHLVRRRGQEARLRCSPMKGHSHVYWYRQLPEEGLKFMVYLQKENIIDESGMPKERFSAEFPKEGPSILRIQQVVRGDSAAYFCASSPPQTTRGPLPKNIQYFGAGTRLSVL.

This sequence joins TRBV11-2 and TRBJ2-1; weak D call: TRBD1 (5 bases). In germline, CDR1 is SGHAT, CDR2 FQNNGV. Trimming pared 6 bases from V and 0 bases from J, leaving 12 bases between. The length of the CDR3 is 15 residues. The CDR3 loop reads CASSYDRISYNEQFF. The CDR3 bases are TGTGCCAGCAGTTACGACAGAATCTCCTACAATGAGCAGTTCTTC.

The rearrangement joins TRBV5-4 to TRBJ1-2; 7 bases line up with TRBD1. Germline assignment: CDR1 SGHNT and CDR2 YYREEE (reference sequence). The CDR3 totals 13 residues. V was clipped by 0 bases and J by 8 bases; unmatched bases: 4. The CDR3 DNA follows: TGTGCCAGCAGCTTGGATAGGGGGCAAGGCTACACCTTC. It encodes CASSLDRGQGYTF.

This chain links TRBV7-9 with TRBJ2-5, with D maybe TRBD1 (6 bases). This CDR3 region has 16 residues. Germline CDR1 reads SEHNR; CDR2 reads FQNEAQ (reference sequence). V was trimmed by 5 bases and J by 4 bases, leaving 20 bases between them. The CDR3: CASSPSQGRVGETQYF. The CDR3 DNA reads TGTGCCAGCAGCCCGTCACAGGGTAGGGTAGGAGAGACCCAGTACTTC.

The rearrangement joins TRBV5-1 to TRBJ2-1, with a weak D call TRBD2 (7 bases). The germline gives CDR1 SGHRS, CDR2 YFSETQ. The CDR3 is made up of 17 amino acids. V was shortened by 4 bases and J by 1 base, with 18 bases between the two germline ends. The CDR3 sequence: CASSPLGAGASYNEQFF. CDR3 bases: TGCGCCAGCAGCCCCCTGGGGGCGGGGGCATCCTACAATGAGCAGTTCTTC.

This chain uses TRBV5-4 with TRBJ1-2, with D hard to call. Between the trimmed V and J ends, which lost 0 bases and 0 bases, there was a span of 6 bases. The CDR3 consists of 14 residues. CDR1 is SGHNT, CDR2 YYREEE, per germline (reference sequence). The CDR3 here is CASSLVQANYGYTF. In DNA form, the CDR3 reads TGTGCCAGCAGCTTGGTGCAGGCTAACTATGGCTACACCTTC.

CDR3 in DNA: TGTGCCAGCAGCCACCGAGTGGACACTGAAGCTTTCTTT. This encodes CASSHRVDTEAFF. This chain uses TRBV3-1 (or the pseudogene TRBV3-2) with TRBJ1-1; D is unclear. The length of the CDR3 is 13 residues. Germline loops: CDR1 LGHDT, CDR2 YNNKEL (reference sequence). V lost 3 bases to trimming and J lost 3 bases, with 8 bases between them.